Below, 8 T cell receptor beta chains from the same sample are listed, as sequenced in a study of metastatic and nonmetastatic thyroid tumors. TCRdb re-analyzed the PCR reads using MiXCR. The data hold approximately 30,000 clones, with roughly 3.5% observed a single time. Among the patients, none had received any treatment before thyroid surgery. The sequenced sample was blood. These receptors were obtained from a male donor with papillary thyroid cancer or a benign thyroid nodule (not recorded which). Some clones in this sample may be carry-over from other donors' samples.

This clone has only a few counts. The gene calls are TRBV15 and TRBJ1-2; D is perhaps TRBD1 (5 bases). The CDR3 has 14 amino acids. Germline V gives CDR1 LNHNV, CDR2 YYDKDF (reference sequence). The germline V and J ends were trimmed by 0 bases and 11 bases, with 16 bases remaining between them. CDR3 residues: CATSRDRANPGYTF. CDR3 bases: TGTGCCACCAGCAGAGATCGGGCAAACCCAGGGTACACCTTC.

This clone was seen at least ten times. This chain links TRBV4-1 with TRBJ1-2; perhaps TRBD1 as D (5 bases). Germline-derived CDR1 and CDR2 are MGHRA and YSYEKL. The CDR3 length is 15 residues. Trimming removed 1 base at V and 1 base at J, with 10 bases between. The CDR3 sequence: CASSQGSGINYGYTF. In nucleotides, the CDR3 is TGCGCCAGCAGCCAAGGATCAGGGATTAACTATGGCTACACCTTC.

This clone was detected many times. J is TRBJ2-2 and V is TRBV18; D is unclear. The V gene lost 2 bases and the J gene lost 4 bases, with 8 bases spanning the gap. The germline V gene has CDR1 KGHSH and CDR2 LQKENI. The length of the CDR3 is 14 residues. DNA for the CDR3: TGTGCCAGCTCACCAGAAACTCGCACCGGGGAGCTGTTTTTT. Translated, it gives CASSPETRTGELFF.

This clone was detected ten times or more. The chain uses TRBV20-1 and TRBJ2-1; D ambiguous. Trimming removed 6 bases from V and 2 bases from J, with 17 bases in between. CDR3 length: 15 amino acids. Germline assignment: CDR1 DFQATT and CDR2 SNEGSKA (reference sequence). CDR3 DNA sequence: TGCAGTGCCAACCGACCGGCAGTTACCTACAATGAGCAGTTCTTC. Encoded protein: CSANRPAVTYNEQFF.

This clone was recorded a few times. The chain recombines TRBV7-9 with TRBJ2-3; 11 nucleotides agree with TRBD2. Germline V gene data show CDR1 as SEHNR and CDR2 as FQNEAQ (reference sequence). The V gene end was trimmed by 5 bases and the J gene end by 4 bases; junction bases not matched to a gene: 8. The CDR3 spans 16 residues. CDR3 coding DNA: TGTGCCAGCAGCCCCGGGGTAGCGGGAGGGCCAGATACGCAGTATTTT. This sequence encodes CASSPGVAGGPDTQYF.

The rearrangement joins TRBV30 to TRBJ1-3; no definite D call. In germline, CDR1 is GTSNPN, CDR2 SVGIG (reference sequence). The CDR3 length is 15 residues. The ends were cut back, 0 bases at V and 2 bases at J, with 11 bases in the middle. The CDR3: CAWSVRAGAGNTIYF. The CDR3 DNA sequence: TGTGCCTGGAGTGTACGGGCAGGCGCTGGAAACACCATATATTTT.

A remark on this clone: A clone one base away is much larger, so this may be a read error. The V gene is TRBV6-4, the J gene TRBJ2-1; D is possibly TRBD2 (6 bases). The CDR3 spans 15 residues. Germline lookup yields CDR1 MRHNA and CDR2 SNTAGT. Trimming cost V 6 bases and J 8 bases, with 20 bases left between them. This chain's CDR3 is CASRKLAGSKDEQFF. The CDR3 nucleotides read TGTGCCAGCAGAAAACTAGCCGGGAGCAAAGATGAGCAGTTCTTC.

This clone is termed medium-sized. The rearrangement links TRBV28 to TRBJ2-7; 11 bases are shared with TRBD2. Germline CDR1 reads MDHEN; CDR2 reads SYDVKM. The CDR3 has 14 amino acids. With 4 bases clipped from V and 5 bases from J, the junction kept 4 bases outside the gene matches. This CDR3 is CASSYSGRGDEQYF. CDR3 in DNA: TGTGCCAGCAGTTATAGCGGGAGGGGCGACGAGCAGTACTTC.